This T cell receptor (beta chain) was captured by sequencing in a study of cytotoxic CD8 clonotypes in ibrutinib-treated CLL. Overall study context: Included were 11 relapsed/refractory and about 15 treatment-naive patients, of whom roughly 17 were IGHV unmutated. General study points: Rare overall, public clonotypes shrank or held steady under therapy.

The method was immunoSEQ multiplex PCR; TCRdb's version includes in-frame clones alone and lacks a portion of them. The sample has over 250,000 clones, around 69% seen once. Comment on this clone: The antigen is unknown.

Germline loops: CDR1 MNHEY, CDR2 SVGAGI. The CDR3 extends over 15 amino acids. Trimming removed 1 base at V and 7 bases at J, with 16 bases between. The sample was PBMCs, taken at disease progression, from a patient treated with ibrutinib. This sequence was found in a human donor with chronic lymphocytic leukemia. V gene TRBV6-5 combines with J gene TRBJ1-1, with unresolved D. The CDR3 region has the DNA TGTGCCAGCAGTTACTTGCGGACGCCAGCGGGTGAAGCTTTCTTT. Translation gives CASSYLRTPAGEAFF.